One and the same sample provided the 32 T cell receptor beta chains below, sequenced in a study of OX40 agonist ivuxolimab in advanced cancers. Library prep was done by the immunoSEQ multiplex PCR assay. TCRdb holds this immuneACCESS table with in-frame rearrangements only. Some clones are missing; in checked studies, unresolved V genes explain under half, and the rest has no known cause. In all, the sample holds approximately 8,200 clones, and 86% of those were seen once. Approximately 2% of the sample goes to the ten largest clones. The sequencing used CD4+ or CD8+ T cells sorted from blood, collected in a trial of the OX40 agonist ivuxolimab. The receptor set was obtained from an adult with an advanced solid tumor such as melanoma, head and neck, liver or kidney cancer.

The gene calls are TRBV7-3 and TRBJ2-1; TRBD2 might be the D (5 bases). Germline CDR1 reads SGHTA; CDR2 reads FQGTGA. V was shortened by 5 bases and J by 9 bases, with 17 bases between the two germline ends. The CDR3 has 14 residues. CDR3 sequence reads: CASSPEGLAPEQFF. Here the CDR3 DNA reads TGTGCCAGCAGCCCGGAAGGTCTAGCCCCTGAGCAGTTCTTC.

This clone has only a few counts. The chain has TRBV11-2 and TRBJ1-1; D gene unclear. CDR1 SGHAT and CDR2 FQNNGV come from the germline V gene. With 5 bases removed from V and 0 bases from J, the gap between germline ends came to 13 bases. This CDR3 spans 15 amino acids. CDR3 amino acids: CASSPRAWLNTEAFF. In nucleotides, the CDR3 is TGTGCCAGCAGCCCTAGGGCTTGGCTGAACACTGAAGCTTTCTTT.

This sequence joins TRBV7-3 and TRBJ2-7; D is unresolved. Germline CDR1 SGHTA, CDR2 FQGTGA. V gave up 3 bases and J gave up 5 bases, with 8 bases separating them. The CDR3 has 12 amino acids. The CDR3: CASSLPGHEQYF. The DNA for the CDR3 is TGTGCCAGCAGCTTGCCCGGGCACGAGCAGTACTTC.

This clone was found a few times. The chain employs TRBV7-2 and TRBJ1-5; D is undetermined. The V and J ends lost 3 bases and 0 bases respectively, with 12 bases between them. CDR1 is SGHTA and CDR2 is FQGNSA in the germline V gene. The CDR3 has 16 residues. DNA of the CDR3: TGTGCCAGCAGCTTGGCCTCGGGCAGTAGCAATCAGCCCCAGCATTTT. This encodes CASSLASGSSNQPQHF.

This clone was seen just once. The CDR3 DNA sequence: TGTGCCAGCAGCCCAGACAGGGCCACAGATACGCAGTATTTT. This codes for CASSPDRATDTQYF. The chain carries TRBV7-3 and TRBJ2-3; 7 nucleotides line up with TRBD1. From germline, CDR1 is SGHTA and CDR2 FQGTGA. The CDR3 sequence is 14 residues long. Trimming cost V 5 bases and J 2 bases; bases outside gene matches: 4.

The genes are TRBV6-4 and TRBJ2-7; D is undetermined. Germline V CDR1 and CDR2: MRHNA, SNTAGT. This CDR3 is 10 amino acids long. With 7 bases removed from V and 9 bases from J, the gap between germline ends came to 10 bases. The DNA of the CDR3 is TGTGCCAGCAACGCCCCCGGGCAGTACTTC. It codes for CASNAPGQYF.

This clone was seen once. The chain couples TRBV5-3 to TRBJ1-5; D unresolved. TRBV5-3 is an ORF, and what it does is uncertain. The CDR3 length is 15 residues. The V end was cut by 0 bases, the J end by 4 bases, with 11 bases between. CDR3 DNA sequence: TGTGCCAGAAGCTTGGGAGGCGGCAAAAATCAGCCCCAGCATTTT. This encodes CARSLGGGKNQPQHF.

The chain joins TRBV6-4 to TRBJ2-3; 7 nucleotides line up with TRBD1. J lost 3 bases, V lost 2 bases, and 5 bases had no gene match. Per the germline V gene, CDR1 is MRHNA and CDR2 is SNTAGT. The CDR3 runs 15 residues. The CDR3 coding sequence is TGTGCCAGCAGTGACAAAGGGGGCCGTACAGATACGCAGTATTTT. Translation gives CASSDKGGRTDTQYF.

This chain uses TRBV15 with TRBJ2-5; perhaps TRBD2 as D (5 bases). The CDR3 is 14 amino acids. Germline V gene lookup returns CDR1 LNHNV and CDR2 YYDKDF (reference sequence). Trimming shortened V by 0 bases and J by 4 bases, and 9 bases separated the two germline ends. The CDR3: CATSRDPGSETQYF. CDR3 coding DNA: TGTGCCACCAGCAGAGATCCGGGATCAGAGACCCAGTACTTC.

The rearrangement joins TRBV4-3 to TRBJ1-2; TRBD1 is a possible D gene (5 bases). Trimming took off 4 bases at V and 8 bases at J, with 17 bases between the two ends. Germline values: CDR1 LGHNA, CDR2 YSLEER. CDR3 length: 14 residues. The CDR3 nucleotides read TGCGCCAGCAGCCGGGACGTGGGAGTGGGCGGCTACACCTTC. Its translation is CASSRDVGVGGYTF.

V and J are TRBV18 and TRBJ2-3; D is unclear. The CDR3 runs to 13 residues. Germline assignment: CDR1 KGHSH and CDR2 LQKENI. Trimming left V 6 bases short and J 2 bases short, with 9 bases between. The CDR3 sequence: CASSSNPTDTQYF. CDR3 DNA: TGTGCCAGCTCTTCAAACCCCACAGATACGCAGTATTTT.

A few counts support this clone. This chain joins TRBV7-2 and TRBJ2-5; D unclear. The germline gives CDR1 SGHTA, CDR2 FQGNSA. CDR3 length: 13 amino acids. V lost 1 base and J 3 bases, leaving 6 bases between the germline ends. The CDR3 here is CASSLGQKETQYF. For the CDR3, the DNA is TGTGCCAGCAGCTTAGGGCAGAAAGAGACCCAGTACTTC.

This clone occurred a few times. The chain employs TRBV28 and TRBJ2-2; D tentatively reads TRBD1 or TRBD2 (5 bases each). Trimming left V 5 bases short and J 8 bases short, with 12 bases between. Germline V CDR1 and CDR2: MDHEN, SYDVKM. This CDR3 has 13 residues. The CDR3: CASSPPWGGELFF. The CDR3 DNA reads TGTGCCAGCAGTCCCCCGTGGGGGGGGGAGCTGTTTTTT.

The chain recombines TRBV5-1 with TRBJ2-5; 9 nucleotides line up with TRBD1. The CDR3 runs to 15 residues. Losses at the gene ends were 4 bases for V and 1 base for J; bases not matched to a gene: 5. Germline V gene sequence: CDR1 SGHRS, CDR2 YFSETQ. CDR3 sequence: CASSTGTGTQETQYF. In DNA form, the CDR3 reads TGCGCCAGCAGCACCGGGACAGGGACCCAAGAGACCCAGTACTTC.

The chain's CDR3 is CASSPLDGSTRTF. The DNA for the CDR3 is TGTGCCAGCAGCCCCTTGGACGGCTCCACACGGACCTTC. This chain links TRBV7-2 with TRBJ1-2; no reliable D call. CDR3 size: 13 residues. CDR1 SGHTA and CDR2 FQGNSA come from the germline V gene. V lost 5 bases and J 14 bases, leaving 21 bases between the germline ends.

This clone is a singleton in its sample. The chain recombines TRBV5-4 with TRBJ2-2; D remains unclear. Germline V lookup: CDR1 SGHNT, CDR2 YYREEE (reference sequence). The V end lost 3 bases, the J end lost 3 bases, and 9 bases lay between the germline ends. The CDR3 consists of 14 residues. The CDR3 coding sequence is TGTGCCAGCAGCTACGGGTTACACACCGGGGAGCTGTTTTTT. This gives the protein CASSYGLHTGELFF.

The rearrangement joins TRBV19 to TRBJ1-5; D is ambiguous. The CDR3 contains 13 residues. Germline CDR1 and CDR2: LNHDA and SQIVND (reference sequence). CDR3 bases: TGTGCACGAGACGGGATTAGCAATCAGCCCCAGCATTTT. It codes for CARDGISNQPQHF.

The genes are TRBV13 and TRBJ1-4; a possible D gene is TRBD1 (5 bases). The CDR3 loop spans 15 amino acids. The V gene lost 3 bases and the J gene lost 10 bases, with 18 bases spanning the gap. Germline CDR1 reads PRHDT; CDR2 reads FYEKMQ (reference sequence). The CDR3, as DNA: TGTGCCAGCAGCTTGGTAGGGGCAGAATGGGGAAAACTGTTTTTT. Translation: CASSLVGAEWGKLFF.

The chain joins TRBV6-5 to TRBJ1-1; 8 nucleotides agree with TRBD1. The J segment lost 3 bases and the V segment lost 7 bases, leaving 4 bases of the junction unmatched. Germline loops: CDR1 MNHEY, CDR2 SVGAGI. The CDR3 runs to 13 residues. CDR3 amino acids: CASTGQGYTEAFF. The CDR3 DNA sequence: TGTGCCAGCACCGGACAGGGTTACACTGAAGCTTTCTTT.

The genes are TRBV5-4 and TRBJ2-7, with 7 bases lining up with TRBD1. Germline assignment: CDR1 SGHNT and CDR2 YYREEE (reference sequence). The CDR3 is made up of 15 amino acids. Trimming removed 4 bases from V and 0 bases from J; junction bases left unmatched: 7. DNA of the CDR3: TGTGCCAGCAGCGACGACAGGGCGCGCTCCTACGAGCAGTACTTC. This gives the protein CASSDDRARSYEQYF.

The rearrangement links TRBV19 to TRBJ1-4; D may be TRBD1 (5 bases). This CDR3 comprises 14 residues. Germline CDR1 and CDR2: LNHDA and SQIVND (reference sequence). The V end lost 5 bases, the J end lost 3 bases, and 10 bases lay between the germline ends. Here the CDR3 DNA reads TGTGCCAGTAGTCCACAGGCGTCTAATGAAAAACTGTTTTTT. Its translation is CASSPQASNEKLFF.

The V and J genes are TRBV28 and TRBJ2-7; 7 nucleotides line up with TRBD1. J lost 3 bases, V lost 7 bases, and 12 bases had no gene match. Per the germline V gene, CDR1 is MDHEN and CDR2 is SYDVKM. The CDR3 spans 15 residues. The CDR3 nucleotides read TGTGCCAGCATCTCACCGGGACAGTCACTCTACGAGCAGTACTTC. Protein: CASISPGQSLYEQYF.

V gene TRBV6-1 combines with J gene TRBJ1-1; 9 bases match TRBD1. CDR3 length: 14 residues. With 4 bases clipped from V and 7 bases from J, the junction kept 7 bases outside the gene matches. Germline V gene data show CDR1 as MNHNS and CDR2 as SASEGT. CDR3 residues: CASSVAGTGLEAFF. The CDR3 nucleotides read TGTGCCAGCAGTGTCGCCGGGACAGGGCTTGAAGCTTTCTTT.

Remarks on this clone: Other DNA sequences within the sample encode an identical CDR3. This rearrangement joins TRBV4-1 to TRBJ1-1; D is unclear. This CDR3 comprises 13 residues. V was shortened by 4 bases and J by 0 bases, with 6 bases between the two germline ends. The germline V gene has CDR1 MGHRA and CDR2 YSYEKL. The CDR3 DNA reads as TGCGCCAGCAGCCGGGTTATGAACACTGAAGCTTTCTTT. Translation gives CASSRVMNTEAFF.

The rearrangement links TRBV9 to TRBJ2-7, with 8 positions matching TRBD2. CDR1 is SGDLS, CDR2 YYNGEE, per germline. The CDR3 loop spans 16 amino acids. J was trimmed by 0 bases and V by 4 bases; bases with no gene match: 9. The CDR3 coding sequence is TGTGCCAGCAGCCCCCGTTGGAGCGGGAGCTCCTACGAGCAGTACTTC. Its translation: CASSPRWSGSSYEQYF.

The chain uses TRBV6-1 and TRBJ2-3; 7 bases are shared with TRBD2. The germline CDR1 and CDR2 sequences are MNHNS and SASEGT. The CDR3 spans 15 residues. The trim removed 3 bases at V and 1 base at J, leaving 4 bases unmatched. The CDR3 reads CASSEGREGTDTQYF. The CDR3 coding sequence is TGTGCCAGCAGTGAGGGGAGGGAAGGCACAGATACGCAGTATTTT.

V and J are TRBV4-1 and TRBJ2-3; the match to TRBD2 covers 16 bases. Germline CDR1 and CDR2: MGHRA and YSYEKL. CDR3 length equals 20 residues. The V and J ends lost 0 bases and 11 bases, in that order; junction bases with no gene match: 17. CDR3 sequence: CASSQDQAGGLAGGPLGQYF. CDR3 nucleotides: TGCGCCAGCAGCCAAGATCAGGCGGGGGGACTAGCGGGAGGGCCCCTCGGGCAGTATTTT.

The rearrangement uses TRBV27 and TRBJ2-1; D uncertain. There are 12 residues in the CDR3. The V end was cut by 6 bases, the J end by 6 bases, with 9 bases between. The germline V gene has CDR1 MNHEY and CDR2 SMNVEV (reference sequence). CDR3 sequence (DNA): TGTGCCAGCAGGTCCACTCTCAATGAGCAGTTCTTC. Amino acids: CASRSTLNEQFF.

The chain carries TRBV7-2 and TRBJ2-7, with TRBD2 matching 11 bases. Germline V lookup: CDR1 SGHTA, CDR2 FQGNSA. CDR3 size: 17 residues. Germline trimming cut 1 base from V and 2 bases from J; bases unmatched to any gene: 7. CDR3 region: CASSLVLAGGTPYEQYF. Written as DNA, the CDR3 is TGTGCCAGCAGCTTAGTGCTAGCGGGGGGCACCCCCTACGAGCAGTACTTC. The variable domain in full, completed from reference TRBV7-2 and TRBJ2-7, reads GAGVSQSPSNKVTEKGKDVELRCDPISGHTALYWYRQSLGQGLEFLIYFQGNSAPDKSGLPSDRFSAERTGGSVSTLTIQRTQQEDSAVYLCASSLVLAGGTPYEQYFGPGTRLTVT.

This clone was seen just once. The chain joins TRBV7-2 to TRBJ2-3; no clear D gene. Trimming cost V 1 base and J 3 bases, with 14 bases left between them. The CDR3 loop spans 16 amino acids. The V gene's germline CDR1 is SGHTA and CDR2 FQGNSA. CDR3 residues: CASSLGGPEKTDTQYF. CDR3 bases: TGTGCCAGCAGCTTAGGAGGTCCGGAGAAAACAGATACGCAGTATTTT.

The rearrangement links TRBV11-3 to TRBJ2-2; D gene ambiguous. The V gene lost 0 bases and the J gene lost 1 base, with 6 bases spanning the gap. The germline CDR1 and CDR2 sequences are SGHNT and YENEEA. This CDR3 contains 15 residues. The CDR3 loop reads CASSLDTVNTGELFF. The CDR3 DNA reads TGTGCCAGCAGCTTAGACACAGTGAACACCGGGGAGCTGTTTTTT.

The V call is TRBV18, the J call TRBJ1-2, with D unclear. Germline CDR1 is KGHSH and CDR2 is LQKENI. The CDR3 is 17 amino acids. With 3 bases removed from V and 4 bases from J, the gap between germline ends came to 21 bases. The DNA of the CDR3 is TGTGCCAGCTCACCGAATCCGAGCCGGGTGGGGTTCTATGGCTACACCTTC. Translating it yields CASSPNPSRVGFYGYTF.